A single sample is the source of the 11 T cell receptor beta chains below, sequenced in a study of regulatory T cells in long-lasting Graves disease. Arm-PCR of CDR3 regions with iRepertoire HTBI primers generated TCR beta libraries. TCRdb ran MiXCR on the multiplex PCR reads and lists one entry per CDR3 protein. The table includes around 400,000 distinct CDR3 sequences, approximately 15% detected once. As to time point: newly diagnosed GD, antithyroid drugs for less than 3 months. Isolated PBMC RNA provided the starting material for the TCR library. This sample also appeared in a second study, on T cells in Graves' hyperthyroidism and ophthalmopathy.

Material: peripheral blood mononuclear cells (PBMCs), obtained at new diagnosis, from a patient treated with antithyroid drugs. Receptors were obtained from a woman in her forties with Graves disease.

This clonotype was found many times. The genes are TRBV7-3 and TRBJ1-1; D gene unclear. Deletions cut 5 bases from V and 7 bases from J, with 14 bases between. This CDR3 is 13 amino acids long. CDR1 is SGHTA and CDR2 is FQGTGA in the germline V gene. The CDR3 here is CASSPYGEGEAFF. The CDR3 DNA is TGTGCCAGCAGCCCTTACGGGGAGGGTGAAGCTTTCTTT.

This clonotype was seen a few times. CDR3 nucleotides: TGTGCCAGTAGTCCCCCCGGTTTAGCGGGAGTAGGCACCGGGGAGCTGTTTTTT. Translation: CASSPPGLAGVGTGELFF. The chain combines TRBV19 with TRBJ2-2; 9 bases match TRBD2. Germline loops: CDR1 LNHDA, CDR2 SQIVND (reference sequence). V was clipped by 5 bases and J by 4 bases; unmatched bases: 14. The CDR3 sequence is 18 residues long.

The table lists this clonotype with many counts. The rearrangement joins TRBV2 to TRBJ2-1, with D perhaps TRBD2 (6 bases). Trimming removed 5 bases at V and 4 bases at J, with 18 bases between. Germline CDR1 and CDR2: SNHLY and FYNNEI. This CDR3 has 16 residues. The CDR3 sequence: CASSPLVAGMYNEQFF. The CDR3 DNA reads TGTGCCAGCAGTCCGTTAGTGGCGGGAATGTACAATGAGCAGTTCTTC.

This clonotype was seen more than once but under ten times. This chain uses TRBV6-1 with TRBJ2-7, with TRBD1 matching over 11 bases. CDR1 and CDR2 from the germline V gene are MNHNS and SASEGT. The V and J ends lost 6 bases and 4 bases, in that order; junction bases with no gene match: 11. CDR3 length equals 16 residues. The CDR3: CASRKPPGQGVYEQYF. The CDR3 DNA follows: TGTGCCAGCAGGAAACCCCCGGGACAGGGGGTTTACGAGCAGTACTTC.

In its sample, this clonotype was seen many times. The V call is TRBV28, the J call TRBJ2-5; D may be TRBD2 (6 bases). Germline CDR1 reads MDHEN; CDR2 reads SYDVKM. Trimming took 5 bases from V and 5 from J, leaving 12 bases between them. The CDR3 loop spans 13 amino acids. The CDR3 here is CASSVGGVETQYF. The CDR3 nucleotides are TGTGCCAGCAGTGTGGGGGGTGTCGAGACCCAGTACTTC.

As concerns this clonotype: One junction end disagrees with the germline gene, perhaps due to a read error. The chain joins TRBV6-1 to TRBJ2-7; D uncertain. CDR3 length: 13 residues. The germline gives CDR1 MNHNS, CDR2 SASEGT. The CDR3 loop is CASSVPSAYGQYF. For the CDR3, the DNA is TGTGCCAGCAGTGTTCCTTCAGCTTACGGGCAGTACTTC.

This clonotype was seen ten or more times. The chain recombines TRBV10-3 with TRBJ2-7, with D maybe TRBD1 (6 bases). The CDR3 is made up of 15 amino acids. V dropped 2 bases and J dropped 3 bases, with 14 bases sitting between them. Germline values: CDR1 ENHRY, CDR2 SYGVKD. The CDR3 sequence is CAISEARTGNYEQYF. For the CDR3, the DNA is TGTGCCATCAGTGAGGCGCGTACAGGGAACTACGAGCAGTACTTC.

This clonotype has a handful of counts. The rearrangement joins TRBV7-9 to TRBJ2-2, with unresolved D. Between the trimmed V and J ends, which lost 1 base and 1 base, there was a span of 10 bases. The CDR3 is 16 residues long. Germline CDR1 reads SEHNR; CDR2 reads FQNEAQ (reference sequence). In DNA, the CDR3 is TGTGCCAGCAGCTTAGAGGCGGAGCGGAACACCGGGGAGCTGTTTTTT. Protein sequence: CASSLEAERNTGELFF.

This clonotype was recorded many times. The chain has TRBV29-1 and TRBJ2-1; TRBD2 matches 12 bases. J was trimmed by 5 bases and V by 0 bases; bases with no gene match: 8. Germline V gives CDR1 SQVTM, CDR2 ANQGSEA. The CDR3 sequence is 17 residues long. The CDR3, as DNA: TGCAGCGTTGAAGAACGTACTAGCGGGAGGCTACACAATGAGCAGTTCTTC. It yields the protein CSVEERTSGRLHNEQFF.

The rearrangement joins TRBV3-1 to TRBJ2-2; 7 bases are a match to TRBD1. The CDR3 runs to 16 residues. V lost 7 bases, J lost 5 bases, and 13 bases stayed unmatched. Germline CDR1 reads LGHDT; CDR2 reads YNNKEL (reference sequence). Written as DNA, the CDR3 is TGTGCCAGCACCGGCGGGCTACAGGGGAGAACCGGGGAGCTGTTTTTT. Protein sequence: CASTGGLQGRTGELFF. The full variable domain, in which reference TRBV3-1 and TRBJ2-2 provide the parts outside the CDR3, is DTAVSQTPKYLVTQMGNDKSIKCEQNLGHDTMYWYKQDSKKFLKIMFSYNNKELIINETVPNRFSPKSPDKAHLNLHINSLELGDSAVYFCASTGGLQGRTGELFFGEGSRLTVL.

This chain links TRBV24-1 with TRBJ2-1, with D perhaps matching TRBD2 (6 bases). Looked up from germline, CDR1 is KGHDR and CDR2 is SFDVKD. The V end lost 8 bases, the J end lost 9 bases, and 13 bases lay between the germline ends. This CDR3 region has 12 residues. In DNA, the CDR3 is TGTGCCACCACCGATGTTAGCGGTGAGCAGTTCTTC. Its translation: CATTDVSGEQFF.